This T cell receptor beta chain was documented in a study of blood T cell repertoires in COVID-19. Points on this clone: The sample has other DNA sequences that encode this CDR3 too.

The CDR3 covers 14 residues. Germline V gene sequence: CDR1 LNHDA, CDR2 SQIVND (reference sequence). The V segment lost 6 bases and the J segment 0 bases; nucleotides outside the gene matches: 3. The assay was immunoSEQ multiplex PCR, and TCRdb's table has in-frame clones only and misses some. Among a few hundred thousand clones listed, 70% to 90% were seen once. Sequencing was done on a sample of peripheral blood. The TCR sequence derives from a man aged 35 to 55 with acute or convalescent COVID-19. The J gene is TRBJ1-1, the V gene TRBV19, with TRBD1 identical over 8 bases. CDR3 in DNA: TGTGCCAGTAGCAAGACAGGGGTGAACACTGAAGCTTTCTTT. Its protein is CASSKTGVNTEAFF.